This T cell receptor (beta chain) was retrieved from a study of multiple sclerosis patients with progressive multifocal leukoencephalopathy. The V gene lost 6 bases and the J gene lost 0 bases, with 12 bases spanning the gap. CDR1 is GTSNPN and CDR2 is SVGIG in the germline V gene (reference sequence). The CDR3 runs to 14 residues. Study-wide results and limits: Less diverse TRB repertoires were suggested in most PML patients. Preferential TRBV-TRBJ pairings or common gene usage were not detected at PML. Before and during natalizumab, the clones expanded at PML already existed.

Time point indicated: approximately 11 months of natalizumab therapy. With regard to this clone: The antigen remains undetermined.

Each PCR contained spiked synthetic TR CDR3 controls spanning every V-J pairing. Clones were sequenced by immunoSEQ multiplex PCR, and TCRdb holds only the in-frame ones, with some missing. This sample has under 30,000 clones, with around 90% found just once. The chain has TRBV30 and TRBJ2-1, with a possible D match to TRBD1 (6 bases). This clonotype originated in a human donor with multiple sclerosis. Here the sequenced sample was PBMCs, taken from a patient treated with natalizumab. CDR3 DNA: TGTGCCTGCCAGGACAGCAGCTCCTACAATGAGCAGTTCTTC. Amino acids: CACQDSSSYNEQFF.